The table lists the clone carrying this T cell receptor beta chain with many counts. The CDR3 spans 16 residues. J lost 6 bases, V lost 1 base, and 6 bases had no gene match. Germline CDR1 reads LGHNA; CDR2 reads YNFKEQ. This entry belongs to a study of spatial heterogeneity in lung cancer. Time point defined: sample taken at primary tumor resection. Unsorted whole RNA of tumor, nontumor lung or frozen PBMC was sequenced. TCRdb reanalysed the 5' RACE reads using MiXCR and keeps one entry per CDR3 protein. Here the sample spans about 38,000 distinct CDR3 sequences, roughly 5.2% being singletons. The gene calls are TRBV4-2 and TRBJ2-5; 12 bases map to TRBD2. This TCR came from a male donor with early-stage non-small cell lung cancer. The specimen comprised PBMCs, sampled at surgery. As DNA, the CDR3 is TGTGCCAGCAGCCAAGCCCTAGCGGGGGGGCTAAAGACCCAGTACTTC. This gives the protein CASSQALAGGLKTQYF.